The 15 T cell receptor beta chains below all came from one sample that was sequenced in a study of neurological immune-mediated disorders. In TCRdb, the 5' RACE reads were re-called with MiXCR into one record per CDR3 protein. The sample holds 15,000 to 20,000 distinct CDR3 sequences, less than 25% seen once. The sample comprised PBMCs. These TCRs come from a middle-aged man in good health.

The rearrangement links TRBV28 to TRBJ2-1, with TRBD1 matching 9 bases. V gave up 6 bases and J gave up 1 base; unmatched junction bases: 7. Germline CDR1 and CDR2: MDHEN and SYDVKM. The CDR3 consists of 16 residues. CDR3 loop: CASSWGQGRSYNEQFF. The CDR3, as DNA: TGTGCCAGCAGCTGGGGACAGGGAAGGTCCTACAATGAGCAGTTCTTC.

There are many counts of this clonotype. V gene TRBV5-5 combines with J gene TRBJ2-1; 11 nucleotides align to TRBD2. The CDR3 sequence is 15 residues long. V was pared by 2 bases and J by 9 bases, with 7 bases of the junction left unmatched. Germline assignment: CDR1 SGHKS and CDR2 YYEKEE (reference sequence). CDR3 in amino acids: CASSFLLAGAGEQFF. The CDR3, as DNA: TGTGCCAGCAGCTTTTTACTAGCGGGAGCTGGTGAGCAGTTCTTC.

The table lists this clonotype with many counts. The chain joins TRBV20-1 to TRBJ1-1, with 8 bases matching TRBD1. CDR3 length: 14 residues. Trimming took 5 bases from V and 4 from J; bases not matched to a gene: 9. The V gene's germline CDR1 is DFQATT and CDR2 SNEGSKA (reference sequence). The CDR3: CSAPKTGVVTEAFF. The DNA of the CDR3 is TGCAGTGCTCCAAAGACAGGGGTAGTCACTGAAGCTTTCTTT.

This clonotype was seen once. The limits of the CDR3 on the DNA are not certain, so only TCRdb's listed CDR3 is given. The rearrangement links TRBV5-6 to TRBJ1-1. The CDR3 is 15 amino acids in total, end residues counted. CDR1 is SGHDT, CDR2 YYEEEE, per germline. The CDR3 spells CASSFYICSADEAFF.

V is TRBV7-2 and J is TRBJ1-1; D gene ambiguous. The CDR3 contains 13 residues. V shed 5 bases and J shed 3 bases, with 10 bases lying between them. Per the germline V gene, CDR1 is SGHTA and CDR2 is FQGNSA. CDR3 region: CASSAEIHTEAFF. As DNA, the CDR3 is TGTGCCAGCAGCGCCGAAATCCACACTGAAGCTTTCTTT.

The chain carries TRBV9 and TRBJ2-7, with D uncertain. The CDR3 is made up of 15 amino acids. Germline-derived CDR1 and CDR2 are SGDLS and YYNGEE. Trimming stripped 0 bases from V and 2 bases from J, with 12 bases between. The CDR3 loop is CASSVEGSTPYEQYF. The CDR3 nucleotides are TGTGCCAGCAGCGTAGAGGGATCCACACCCTACGAGCAGTACTTC.

This clonotype is medium-sized (0.01 to 0.1%). The chain uses TRBV10-3 and TRBJ2-1; 10 bases match TRBD1. Germline CDR1 is ENHRY and CDR2 is SYGVKD. The V gene end was trimmed by 4 bases and the J gene end by 8 bases; junction bases not matched to a gene: 8. This CDR3 spans 15 amino acids. CDR3: CAISVDRGNDDEQFF. In DNA, the CDR3 is TGTGCCATCAGTGTGGACAGGGGGAATGACGATGAGCAGTTCTTC.

Ten or more counts support this clonotype. The chain uses TRBV12-3 or TRBV12-4 and TRBJ2-5, with D tentatively TRBD1 or TRBD2 (5 bases each). V was clipped by 0 bases and J by 4 bases, with 6 bases between them. This CDR3 spans 13 amino acids. The CDR3 sequence is CASSLAGAETQYF. CDR3 DNA: TGTGCCAGCAGTTTAGCCGGGGCAGAGACCCAGTACTTC.

This clonotype has only a few counts. The chain carries TRBV12-3 or TRBV12-4 and TRBJ2-1; 9 bases align to TRBD2. Trimming took 5 bases from V and 2 from J; bases not matched to a gene: 4. The CDR3 has 15 amino acids. DNA of the CDR3: TGTGCCAGCAGTGGGGGACTAGCAGCCTACAATGAGCAGTTCTTC. Translated, it gives CASSGGLAAYNEQFF.

The CDR3 loop is CASSKTSGSSYNEQFF. The DNA of the CDR3 is TGTGCCAGCAGCAAGACTAGCGGAAGCTCCTACAATGAGCAGTTCTTC. This chain uses TRBV11-1 with TRBJ2-1; 9 nucleotides agree with TRBD2. The CDR3 runs to 16 residues. The trim removed 5 bases at V and 0 bases at J, leaving 5 bases unmatched. Germline loops: CDR1 SGHAT, CDR2 FQDESV (reference sequence).

This clonotype was recorded at least ten times. The CDR3 is CASSPPGGRGYF. The DNA of the CDR3 is TGTGCCAGCAGCCCTCCAGGAGGCCGCGGGTATTTT. The chain combines TRBV28 with TRBJ2-3, with D maybe TRBD2 (5 bases). The CDR3 spans 12 residues. Germline V gene lookup returns CDR1 MDHEN and CDR2 SYDVKM. The ends were cut back, 6 bases at V and 14 bases at J, with 18 bases in the middle.

This clonotype was recorded many times. The chain is built from TRBV6-5 and TRBJ2-6; possibly TRBD1 or TRBD2 for D (5 bases each). V lost 0 bases and J 0 bases, leaving 15 bases between the germline ends. This CDR3 contains 19 residues. Germline-derived CDR1 and CDR2 are MNHEY and SVGAGI. The CDR3: CASSYSNPGPSSGANVLTF. The DNA for the CDR3 is TGTGCCAGCAGTTACTCGAATCCGGGACCGTCCTCTGGGGCCAACGTCCTGACTTTC.

The rearrangement joins TRBV29-1 to TRBJ2-1, with 7 bases aligning to TRBD2. Trimming at V came to 3 bases and at J to 6 bases, leaving 2 bases not matched to a gene. The CDR3 is 12 residues long. CDR1 and CDR2 (germline): SQVTM, ANQGSEA. The CDR3 reads CSVDTSVNEQFF. DNA for the CDR3: TGCAGCGTTGACACTAGCGTCAATGAGCAGTTCTTC.

This clonotype was observed many times. The rearrangement uses TRBV20-1 and TRBJ2-5; perhaps TRBD2 as D (7 bases). The CDR3 spans 12 residues. Germline V gene lookup returns CDR1 DFQATT and CDR2 SNEGSKA (reference sequence). The CDR3 here is CRAGAKQETQYF. DNA of the CDR3: TGCAGGGCGGGGGCGAAACAAGAGACCCAGTACTTC.

This clonotype was counted ten times or more. V is TRBV18 and J is TRBJ2-7, with TRBD1 matching over 7 bases. The V and J ends lost 6 bases and 2 bases, in that order; junction bases with no gene match: 4. CDR1 KGHSH and CDR2 LQKENI come from the germline V gene. This CDR3 is 13 amino acids long. As DNA, the CDR3 is TGTGCCAGCTCCTTGGGGACAGCCTACGAGCAGTACTTC. Translated: CASSLGTAYEQYF.